A single sample is the source of the 26 T cell receptor beta chains below, sequenced in a study of CD8 T cells in Susac syndrome. Random hexamers served to reverse transcribe roughly 0.45 to 1 ug RNA. TCRdb fed the immunoSEQ multiplex PCR reads into MiXCR, producing one record per CDR3 protein. The data hold 100,000 to 150,000 distinct CDR3 sequences, with approximately 93% observed a single time. The sample taken for sequencing was CD4+ T cells from PBMCs. The receptors derive from a human donor with multiple sclerosis.

The chain carries TRBV6-2 or TRBV6-3 and TRBJ1-1, with TRBD1 identical over 8 bases. In germline, CDR1 is MNHEY, CDR2 SVGEGT. This CDR3 contains 14 residues. The ends lost 4 bases at V and 4 bases at J; junction bases unmatched: 5. The CDR3 reads CASSSNRGGTEAFF. The CDR3 DNA reads as TGTGCCAGCAGTTCAAACAGGGGGGGCACTGAAGCTTTCTTT.

The rearrangement links TRBV29-1 to TRBJ1-4; D is unclear. With 2 bases removed from V and 8 bases from J, the gap between germline ends came to 6 bases. Germline V gene sequence: CDR1 SQVTM, CDR2 ANQGSEA. The CDR3 has 11 residues. The CDR3 sequence is CSVERGEKLFF. CDR3 sequence (DNA): TGCAGCGTTGAACGAGGGGAAAAACTGTTTTTT.

The rearrangement links TRBV30 to TRBJ1-2, with D possibly being TRBD1 (6 bases). The CDR3 is 11 residues long. Between the trimmed V and J ends, which lost 4 bases and 8 bases, there was a span of 11 bases. Germline-derived CDR1 and CDR2 are GTSNPN and SVGIG (reference sequence). CDR3 sequence: CAWNRVGGYTF. CDR3 nucleotides: TGTGCCTGGAACAGGGTCGGAGGCTACACCTTC.

The chain carries TRBV29-1 and TRBJ2-4; possibly TRBD1 for D (6 bases). The CDR3 has 16 amino acids. Germline lookup yields CDR1 SQVTM and CDR2 ANQGSEA. Trimming stripped 4 bases from V and 3 bases from J, with 19 bases between. The CDR3, as DNA: TGCAGCGTTGGTGGGGGCAGGGTGGATGGCAAAAACATTCAGTACTTC. This codes for CSVGGGRVDGKNIQYF.

The genes are TRBV6-5 and TRBJ2-1; D call uncertain. The germline CDR1 and CDR2 sequences are MNHEY and SVGAGI. The CDR3 spans 14 residues. With 6 bases removed from V and 2 bases from J, the gap between germline ends came to 11 bases. CDR3 sequence: CASRIGLAYNEQFF. DNA for the CDR3: TGTGCCAGCAGAATAGGATTAGCCTACAATGAGCAGTTCTTC.

The chain couples TRBV20-1 to TRBJ2-1, with unresolved D. The CDR3 spans 13 residues. V was cut by 0 bases and J by 6 bases, with 9 bases left in between. CDR1 is DFQATT and CDR2 is SNEGSKA in the germline V gene (reference sequence). In DNA form, the CDR3 reads TGCAGTGCTAGAGAGAGTCTGGTCAATGAGCAGTTCTTC. It specifies CSARESLVNEQFF.

This clonotype appeared a single time. The CDR3 nucleotides are TGTGCCAGCAGCCAAGAGGCAGCGGGGGGCACAGATACGCAGTATTTT. Translation gives CASSQEAAGGTDTQYF. V usage is TRBV4-2 and J usage is TRBJ2-3; 8 positions agree with TRBD2. The CDR3 extends over 16 amino acids. The germline gives CDR1 LGHNA, CDR2 YNFKEQ. After removal of 0 bases from V and 1 base from J, the junction contained 3 bases not matched to a gene.

This chain uses TRBV7-3 with TRBJ1-5; possibly TRBD1 for D (5 bases). There are 13 residues in the CDR3. Germline assignment: CDR1 SGHTA and CDR2 FQGTGA. With 1 base removed from V and 7 bases from J, the gap between germline ends came to 8 bases. CDR3 residues: CASSLSRDQPQHF. Here the CDR3 DNA reads TGTGCCAGCAGCTTAAGCAGGGACCAGCCCCAGCATTTT.

The chain is built from TRBV28 and TRBJ2-5; D is unclear. Germline-derived CDR1 and CDR2 are MDHEN and SYDVKM. The CDR3 totals 14 residues. The ends were cut back, 6 bases at V and 5 bases at J, with 16 bases in the middle. CDR3 amino acids: CASSSDGFGETQYF. In DNA form, the CDR3 reads TGTGCCAGCAGCTCGGACGGGTTTGGGGAGACCCAGTACTTC.

As DNA, the CDR3 is TGTGCCAGCACTCGTAACGAGGAAGCTTTCTTT. Protein: CASTRNEEAFF. The chain is built from TRBV28 and TRBJ1-1; D remains unclear. CDR1 MDHEN and CDR2 SYDVKM come from the germline V gene. V was clipped by 7 bases and J by 8 bases, with 11 bases between them. The CDR3 extends over 11 amino acids.

The rearrangement uses TRBV20-1 and TRBJ2-1; 7 nucleotides match TRBD1. Germline-derived CDR1 and CDR2 are DFQATT and SNEGSKA (reference sequence). This CDR3 region has 12 residues. CDR3 coding DNA: TGCAGCGCGGTTAGGGGGCTGAATGAGCAGTTCTTC. This encodes CSAVRGLNEQFF.

The V call is TRBV30, the J call TRBJ2-7; D may be TRBD1 or TRBD2 (5 bases each). The CDR3 consists of 16 residues. Trimming removed 0 bases at V and 3 bases at J, with 18 bases between. Germline V CDR1 and CDR2: GTSNPN, SVGIG (reference sequence). For the CDR3, the DNA is TGTGCCTGGAGTGTACTTATGCCCCGGGACGGCTACGAGCAGTACTTC. As protein: CAWSVLMPRDGYEQYF. Complete variable domain (other parts from reference TRBV30 and TRBJ2-7): SQTIHQWPATLVQPVGSPLSLECTVEGTSNPNLYWYRQAAGRGLQLLFYSVGIGQISSEVPQNLSASRPQDRQFILSSKKLLLSDSGFYLCAWSVLMPRDGYEQYFGPGTRLTVT.

The CDR3 loop reads CASSPRTGQTYEQYF. CDR3 coding DNA: TGTGCCAGCAGTCCCCGGACAGGTCAGACTTACGAGCAGTACTTC. V and J are TRBV12-3 or TRBV12-4 and TRBJ2-7; 7 bases fit TRBD1. This CDR3 contains 15 residues. V lost 5 bases, J lost 4 bases, and 11 bases stayed unmatched.

This clonotype was counted once. This chain links TRBV5-6 with TRBJ2-7; possible D gene TRBD2, 6 bases. CDR1 is SGHDT and CDR2 is YYEEEE in the germline V gene. V was pared by 0 bases and J by 2 bases, with 9 bases between. This CDR3 is built from 14 residues. CDR3: CASSLGGVAYEQYF. The CDR3 nucleotides read TGTGCCAGCAGCTTGGGGGGGGTTGCCTACGAGCAGTACTTC.

This clonotype was counted between two and nine times. V usage is TRBV7-2 and J usage is TRBJ1-5, with unresolved D. V lost 0 bases and J lost 7, with 7 bases in between. Germline assignment: CDR1 SGHTA and CDR2 FQGNSA. The CDR3 has 13 residues. The CDR3 spells CASSLAVVQPQHF. As DNA, the CDR3 is TGTGCCAGCAGCTTAGCTGTAGTCCAGCCCCAGCATTTT.

V and J are TRBV2 and TRBJ1-1; 9 bases are shared with TRBD1. Germline V gene lookup returns CDR1 SNHLY and CDR2 FYNNEI. This CDR3 has 12 amino acids. The V gene end was trimmed by 8 bases and the J gene end by 11 bases; junction bases not matched to a gene: 9. This CDR3 reads CASRGQGRMAFF. In DNA form, the CDR3 reads TGTGCCAGCCGGGGACAGGGACGGATGGCTTTCTTT.

V is TRBV14 and J is TRBJ2-7; TRBD2 matches at 12 bases. This CDR3 comprises 14 residues. The V gene's germline CDR1 is SGHDN and CDR2 FVKESK. Unmatched junction bases numbered 11, after V lost 4 bases and J lost 13 bases. The CDR3 bases are TGTGCCAGCAGCCTGACTAGCGGGGGACCCGACTATTACTTC. Protein product: CASSLTSGGPDYYF.

The chain carries TRBV30 and TRBJ1-6; no clear D gene. The ends were cut back, 2 bases at V and 7 bases at J, with 9 bases in the middle. This CDR3 has 13 residues. Germline V gene sequence: CDR1 GTSNPN, CDR2 SVGIG (reference sequence). The CDR3 DNA sequence: TGTGCCTGGAGTTCAGGTAGCAATTCACCCCTCCACTTT. As protein: CAWSSGSNSPLHF.

This chain uses TRBV12-3 or TRBV12-4 with TRBJ1-2; no definite D call. This CDR3 contains 14 residues. With 3 bases removed from V and 1 base from J, the gap between germline ends came to 9 bases. The CDR3 sequence: CASSLGSFNYGYTF. The CDR3 region has the DNA TGTGCCAGCAGTTTGGGGTCTTTTAACTATGGCTACACCTTC.

The chain uses TRBV3-1 and TRBJ2-1, with a weak D call TRBD2 (6 bases). The germline V and J ends were trimmed by 1 base and 8 bases, with 15 bases remaining between them. CDR1 is LGHDT, CDR2 YNNKEL, per germline (reference sequence). The CDR3 is 15 residues long. In nucleotides, the CDR3 is TGTGCCAGCAGCCAAGGTAGCGGCCCATTGGATGAGCAGTTCTTC. Its protein is CASSQGSGPLDEQFF.

The chain recombines TRBV20-1 with TRBJ2-2; D could derive from TRBD1 or TRBD2 (5 bases each). Germline V gives CDR1 DFQATT, CDR2 SNEGSKA (reference sequence). Trimming pared 3 bases from V and 6 bases from J, leaving 11 bases between. The length of the CDR3 is 13 residues. CDR3 residues: CSARGTRSGELFF. Written as DNA, the CDR3 is TGCAGTGCTAGGGGGACCCGCTCCGGGGAGCTGTTTTTT.

This clonotype was seen a few times. The chain couples TRBV12-3 or TRBV12-4 to TRBJ2-5; TRBD1 agrees at 8 bases. The length of the CDR3 is 13 residues. Unmatched junction bases numbered 3, after V lost 5 bases and J lost 4 bases. This CDR3 is CASSPGTGETQYF. The CDR3 region has the DNA TGTGCCAGCAGTCCCGGGACAGGAGAGACCCAGTACTTC.

The chain recombines TRBV30 with TRBJ1-2, with a possible D match to TRBD1 (5 bases). This CDR3 has 10 amino acids. V was clipped by 3 bases and J by 10 bases, with 9 bases between them. Germline V gives CDR1 GTSNPN, CDR2 SVGIG (reference sequence). The CDR3, as DNA: TGTGCCTGGAGCAGGGCCACCTACACCTTC. It codes for CAWSRATYTF.

The chain links TRBV27 to TRBJ2-1; 8 nucleotides line up with TRBD2. Germline V gene lookup returns CDR1 MNHEY and CDR2 SMNVEV (reference sequence). The CDR3 consists of 15 residues. V lost 10 bases, J lost 2 bases, and 10 bases stayed unmatched. The CDR3 loop reads CATTYPGGTYNEQFF. The CDR3 DNA reads as TGTGCCACCACCTACCCGGGGGGGACCTACAATGAGCAGTTCTTC.

This clonotype was seen once. CDR3 DNA sequence: TGTGCCAGCAGCTTCTGGCAGGGGGTCACCTACGAGCAGTACTTC. Translating gives CASSFWQGVTYEQYF. This sequence joins TRBV7-2 and TRBJ2-7; 7 bases fit TRBD1. The V and J ends lost 3 bases and 2 bases, in that order; junction bases with no gene match: 7. The germline gives CDR1 SGHTA, CDR2 FQGNSA. CDR3 length: 15 residues. The variable domain in full, completed from reference TRBV7-2 and TRBJ2-7, reads GAGVSQSPSNKVTEKGKDVELRCDPISGHTALYWYRQSLGQGLEFLIYFQGNSAPDKSGLPSDRFSAERTGGSVSTLTIQRTQQEDSAVYLCASSFWQGVTYEQYFGPGTRLTVT.

V usage is TRBV6-6 and J usage is TRBJ2-2; D gene unclear. The germline V and J ends were trimmed by 2 bases and 5 bases, with 9 bases remaining between them. CDR3 length: 14 residues. CDR1 and CDR2 from the germline V gene are MNHNY and SVGAGI (reference sequence). The DNA of the CDR3 is TGTGCCAGCAGTTACCCTAGTAGGACCGGGGAGCTGTTTTTT. This gives the protein CASSYPSRTGELFF.